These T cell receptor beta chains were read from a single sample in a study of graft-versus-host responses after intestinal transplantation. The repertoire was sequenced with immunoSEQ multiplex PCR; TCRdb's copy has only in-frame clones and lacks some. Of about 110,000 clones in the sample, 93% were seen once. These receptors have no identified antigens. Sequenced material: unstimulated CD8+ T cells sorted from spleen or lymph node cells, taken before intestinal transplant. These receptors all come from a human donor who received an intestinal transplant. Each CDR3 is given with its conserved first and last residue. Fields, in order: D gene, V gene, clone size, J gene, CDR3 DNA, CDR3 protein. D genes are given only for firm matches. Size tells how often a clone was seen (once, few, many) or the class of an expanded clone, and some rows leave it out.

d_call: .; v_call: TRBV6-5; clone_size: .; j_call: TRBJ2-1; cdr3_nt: TGTGCCAGCAGTTACCTGTGGGCGGGGGCTAGCGATGAGCAGTTCTTC; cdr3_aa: CASSYLWAGASDEQFF
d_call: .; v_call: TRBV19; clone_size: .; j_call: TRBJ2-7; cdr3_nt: TGTGCCAGTAATGCGGGCGGAGGGAACGAGCAGTACTTC; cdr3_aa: CASNAGGGNEQYF
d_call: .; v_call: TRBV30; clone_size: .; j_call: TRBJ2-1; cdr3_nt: TGTGCTCTTACTGGCGGTACCTACAATGAGCAGTTCTTC; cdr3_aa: CALTGGTYNEQFF
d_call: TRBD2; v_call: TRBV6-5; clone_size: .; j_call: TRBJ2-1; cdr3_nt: TGTGCCAGCAGTTATTCGACTAGCGCGTACAATGAGCAGTTCTTC; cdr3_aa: CASSYSTSAYNEQFF
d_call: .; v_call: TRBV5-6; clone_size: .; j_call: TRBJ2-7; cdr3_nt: TGTGCCAGCAGCTTGGGGAGGGGGCGCGAGCAGTACTTC; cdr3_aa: CASSLGRGREQYF
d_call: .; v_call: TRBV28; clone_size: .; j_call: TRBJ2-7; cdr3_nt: TGTGCCAGCAGTCGGGGGGACAGACGGTTTCTCTCCTACGAGCAGTACTTC; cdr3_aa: CASSRGDRRFLSYEQYF
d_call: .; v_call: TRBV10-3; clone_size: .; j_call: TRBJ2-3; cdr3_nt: TGTGCCATCAGTGAGCCCGGGACTCGGGCGCAGTATTTT; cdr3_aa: CAISEPGTRAQYF
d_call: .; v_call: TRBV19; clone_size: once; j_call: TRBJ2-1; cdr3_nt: TGTGCCAGTAGTATCGTCGGGTCCTCCTCCTACAATGAGCAGTTCTTC; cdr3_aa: CASSIVGSSSYNEQFF
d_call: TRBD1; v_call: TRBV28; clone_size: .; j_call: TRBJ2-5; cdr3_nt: TGTGCCAGCAGTGTGACAGGGGGGCCGTCCCAGTACTTC; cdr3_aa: CASSVTGGPSQYF
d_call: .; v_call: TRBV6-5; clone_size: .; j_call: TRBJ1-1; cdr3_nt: TGTGCCAGCAGTTACTCCTCGAACACTGAAGCTTTCTTT; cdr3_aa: CASSYSSNTEAFF
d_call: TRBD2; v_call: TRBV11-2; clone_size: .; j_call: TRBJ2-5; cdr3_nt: TGTGCCAGCAGCCCGGGGGGGACCCAGTACTTC; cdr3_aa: CASSPGGTQYF
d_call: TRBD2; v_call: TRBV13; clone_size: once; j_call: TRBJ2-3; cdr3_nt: TGTGCCAGCAGCGTGGATGGCGGGAGGGCCTCTGACACAGATACGCAGTATTTT; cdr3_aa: CASSVDGGRASDTDTQYF
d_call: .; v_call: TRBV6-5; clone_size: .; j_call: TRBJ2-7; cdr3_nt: TGTGCCAGTCAGACTAGTTTTGGTTCCTACGAGCAGTACTTC; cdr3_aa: CASQTSFGSYEQYF
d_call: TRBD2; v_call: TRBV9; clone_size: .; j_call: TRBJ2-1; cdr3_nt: TGTGCCAGCAGCCAAACCGGGACTAGCGGGAATGAGCAGTTCTTC; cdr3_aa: CASSQTGTSGNEQFF
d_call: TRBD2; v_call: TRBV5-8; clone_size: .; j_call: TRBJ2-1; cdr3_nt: TGTGCCAGCAGCCCTGGGACTAGTGGGGTCAATGAGCAGTTCTTC; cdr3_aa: CASSPGTSGVNEQFF
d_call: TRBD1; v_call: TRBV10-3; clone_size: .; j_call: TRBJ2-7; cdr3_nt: TGTGCCATCAGTGAGACGGACAGGGGGCGCCTCGAGCAGTACTTC; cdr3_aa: CAISETDRGRLEQYF
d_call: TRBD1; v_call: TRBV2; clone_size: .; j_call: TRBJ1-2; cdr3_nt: TGTGCCAGCAGGCGGACAGGGTTTCCCTATGGCTACACCTTC; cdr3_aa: CASRRTGFPYGYTF
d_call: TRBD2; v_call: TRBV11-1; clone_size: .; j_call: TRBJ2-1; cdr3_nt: TGTGCCAGCAGCTCCGGTAGCGGGAGAACCTACAATGAGCAGTTCTTC; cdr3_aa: CASSSGSGRTYNEQFF
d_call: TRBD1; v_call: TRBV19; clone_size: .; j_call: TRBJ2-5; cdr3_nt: TGTGCCAGTAGTACGGGACAGGGGGCGGGGGAGACCCAGTACTTC; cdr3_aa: CASSTGQGAGETQYF
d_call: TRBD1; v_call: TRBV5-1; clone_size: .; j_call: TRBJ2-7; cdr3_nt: TGCGCCAGCAGCTTCGATCCGGGACAGATTAGCTCCTACGAGCAGTACTTC; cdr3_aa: CASSFDPGQISSYEQYF
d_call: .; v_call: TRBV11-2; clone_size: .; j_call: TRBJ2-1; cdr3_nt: TGTGCCAGCAGCTTAGTGCGGCACTTGTACAATGAGCAGTTCTTC; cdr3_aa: CASSLVRHLYNEQFF
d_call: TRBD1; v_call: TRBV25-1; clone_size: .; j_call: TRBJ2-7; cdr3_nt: TGTGCCAGCAGACAGGGGGGCTCCTACGAGCAGTACTTC; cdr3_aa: CASRQGGSYEQYF
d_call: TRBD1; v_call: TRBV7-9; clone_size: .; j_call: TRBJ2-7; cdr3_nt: TGTGCCAGCAGCACCGGGACAGGGTCCTACGAGCAGTACTTC; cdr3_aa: CASSTGTGSYEQYF
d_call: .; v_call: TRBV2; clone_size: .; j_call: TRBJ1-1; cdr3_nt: TGTGCGACCGGCCAGCCAAACAGGGTAACTGAAGCTTTCTTT; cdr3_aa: CATGQPNRVTEAFF